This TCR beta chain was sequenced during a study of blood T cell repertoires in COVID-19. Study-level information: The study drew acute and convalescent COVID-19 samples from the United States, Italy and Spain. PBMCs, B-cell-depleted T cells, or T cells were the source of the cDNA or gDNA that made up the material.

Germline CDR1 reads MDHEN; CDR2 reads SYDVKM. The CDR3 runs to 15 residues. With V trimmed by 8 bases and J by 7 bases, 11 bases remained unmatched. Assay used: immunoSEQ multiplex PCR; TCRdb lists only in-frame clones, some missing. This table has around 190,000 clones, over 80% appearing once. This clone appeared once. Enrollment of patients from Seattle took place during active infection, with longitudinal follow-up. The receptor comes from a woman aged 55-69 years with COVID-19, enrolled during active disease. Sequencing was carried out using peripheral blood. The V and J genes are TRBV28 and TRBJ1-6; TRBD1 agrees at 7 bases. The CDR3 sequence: CASRHQGVGNSPLHF. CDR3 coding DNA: TGTGCCAGCCGCCATCAGGGGGTCGGAAATTCACCCCTCCACTTT.